This T cell receptor (beta chain) was captured in a study of T cell changes during pregnancy in multiple sclerosis. V was cut by 3 bases and J by 7 bases, with 15 bases left in between. Germline values: CDR1 SNHLY, CDR2 FYNNEI. There are 14 residues in the CDR3. Assay: immunoSEQ multiplex PCR; the TCRdb copy retains only in-frame clones and omits some. This sample has about 100,000 clones; roughly 90% occur once, and the top ten carry about 2%. The sample in question was peripheral blood, obtained after pregnancy. The clonotype originates from a female donor with multiple sclerosis, enrolled in a pregnancy study. This chain uses TRBV2 with TRBJ1-2; no definite D call. The CDR3 region has the DNA TGTGCCAGCAGTGAGTCGAGAGGGTATGGTGGCTACACCTTC. Its protein product is CASSESRGYGGYTF.